This TCR beta chain was identified during a study of cytomegalovirus exposure and HLA in healthy donors. Background on the study: Tens of millions of unique TCR sequences came from HLA-typed donors in an early release.

Overall study findings and caveats: A classifier reportedly called cytomegalovirus status with high sensitivity and specificity. TCR beta chains associated with HLA were, in a later analysis, more clonally expanded than equally common others.

On this clone: No antigen is known for it.

V trimming: 0 bases; J trimming: 5 bases; junction bases outside the gene matches: 4. In germline, CDR1 is SGHTA, CDR2 FQGTGA. The CDR3 has 15 amino acids. The primer mix had 60 Vbeta and 13 Jbeta primers. The assay was immunoSEQ multiplex PCR, and TCRdb's table has in-frame clones only and misses some. This table has 170,000 or so clones, about 83% appearing once. Sequenced sample: PBMCs. The V gene is TRBV7-3, the J gene TRBJ2-5; TRBD2 matches at 9 bases. This sequence was found in a girl aged 10 to 17 in good health and CMV-seropositive. The CDR3 sequence: CASSLTAGGPETQYF. As DNA, the CDR3 is TGTGCCAGCAGCTTAACCGCGGGGGGGCCGGAGACCCAGTACTTC.